A single sample gave rise to the 9 T cell receptor beta chains below, sequenced in a study of T cells in Graves' hyperthyroidism and ophthalmopathy. Amplification yielded TCR beta CDR3 regions, with RNA transcripts as the source. With the HTBI primer set, the TCR CDR3 went through a first round of RT-PCR. MiXCR was run by TCRdb on the multiplex PCR reads, yielding one entry per CDR3 protein. The table has about 600,000 distinct CDR3 sequences, roughly a sixth seen once. Source material: blood. Every receptor here comes from a middle-aged woman with Graves' ophthalmopathy.

In its sample, this clonotype was seen many times. The CDR3 spells CASAPGQLNTEAFF. Written as DNA, the CDR3 is TGTGCCAGCGCCCCGGGACAGCTGAACACTGAAGCTTTCTTT. The chain recombines TRBV12-3 or TRBV12-4 with TRBJ1-1; 7 nucleotides line up with TRBD1. The CDR3 is 14 amino acids. Germline trimming cut 8 bases from V and 0 bases from J; bases unmatched to any gene: 6.

This clonotype has a count of ten or more. The V gene is TRBV11-1, the J gene TRBJ2-7; D could derive from TRBD1 or TRBD2 (5 bases each). The germline V gene encodes CDR1 SGHAT and CDR2 FQDESV (reference sequence). The V end lost 4 bases, the J end lost 2 bases, and 12 bases lay between the germline ends. This CDR3 contains 14 residues. The CDR3 here is CASSSQGPPYEQYF. In DNA, the CDR3 is TGTGCCAGCAGCTCCCAGGGACCCCCCTACGAGCAGTACTTC.

This clonotype has a handful of counts. This chain links TRBV27 with TRBJ2-2; TRBD2 matches at 13 bases. Germline V gene data show CDR1 as MNHEY and CDR2 as SMNVEV (reference sequence). This CDR3 is 17 amino acids long. Trimming at V came to 2 bases and at J to 6 bases, leaving 6 bases not matched to a gene. DNA of the CDR3: TGTGCCAGCAGTTTACCCGGACTAGCGGGAGACCCCGGGGAGCTGTTTTTT. This codes for CASSLPGLAGDPGELFF.

Remarks on this clonotype: A read error may be the cause here, since a much bigger clone is one base away. The chain links TRBV12-3 or TRBV12-4 to TRBJ2-7; 11 bases map to TRBD1. J was trimmed by 5 bases and V by 5 bases; bases with no gene match: 2. CDR3 length: 13 amino acids. The CDR3 nucleotides read TGTGCCAGCAGTGGGACAGGGGGTCACGAGCAGTACTTC. Translation gives CASSGTGGHEQYF.

In DNA form, the CDR3 reads TGTGCCAGTAGTTCTTGGTACACGACAGGGCCCACCGGGGAGCTGTTTTTT. As protein: CASSSWYTTGPTGELFF. V usage is TRBV19 and J usage is TRBJ2-2, with 7 positions matching TRBD1. This CDR3 region has 17 residues. Germline assignment: CDR1 LNHDA and CDR2 SQIVND (reference sequence). V trimming: 5 bases; J trimming: 4 bases; junction bases outside the gene matches: 13.

On this clonotype itself: One junction end does not reproduce the germline sequence, and a read error may be involved. V gene TRBV5-1 combines with J gene TRBJ2-1, with D uncertain. CDR1 SGHRS and CDR2 YFSETQ come from the germline V gene. The CDR3 is 12 residues long. The CDR3 here is CASKASYNEQLF. The CDR3, as DNA: TGCGCCAGCAAAGCCTCCTACAATGAGCAGCTCTTC.

This clonotype showed up many times. CDR3 protein: CASSLVDSTDTQYF. CDR3 nucleotides: TGTGCCAGCAGTTTAGTGGACAGCACAGATACGCAGTATTTT. The chain links TRBV28 to TRBJ2-3; D uncertain. CDR3 length: 14 residues. V dropped 2 bases and J dropped 0 bases, with 6 bases sitting between them. The germline CDR1 and CDR2 sequences are MDHEN and SYDVKM.

This clonotype was seen more than once but under ten times. V usage is TRBV4-2 and J usage is TRBJ2-1, with D possibly matching TRBD1 (5 bases). This CDR3 is 13 amino acids long. V gave up 4 bases and J gave up 5 bases, with 9 bases separating them. Germline CDR1 LGHNA, CDR2 YNFKEQ. The CDR3 DNA follows: TGTGCCAGCAGCCTTCAACAGGACAATGAGCAGTTCTTC. It specifies CASSLQQDNEQFF.

The gene calls are TRBV7-2 and TRBJ1-6, with 8 bases aligning to TRBD1. Germline trimming cut 1 base from V and 8 bases from J; bases unmatched to any gene: 4. The length of the CDR3 is 15 residues. Germline loops: CDR1 SGHTA, CDR2 FQGNSA. The CDR3 bases are TGTGCCAGCAGCTTAGTCGGACAGGGTTATTCACCCCTCCACTTT. This codes for CASSLVGQGYSPLHF.